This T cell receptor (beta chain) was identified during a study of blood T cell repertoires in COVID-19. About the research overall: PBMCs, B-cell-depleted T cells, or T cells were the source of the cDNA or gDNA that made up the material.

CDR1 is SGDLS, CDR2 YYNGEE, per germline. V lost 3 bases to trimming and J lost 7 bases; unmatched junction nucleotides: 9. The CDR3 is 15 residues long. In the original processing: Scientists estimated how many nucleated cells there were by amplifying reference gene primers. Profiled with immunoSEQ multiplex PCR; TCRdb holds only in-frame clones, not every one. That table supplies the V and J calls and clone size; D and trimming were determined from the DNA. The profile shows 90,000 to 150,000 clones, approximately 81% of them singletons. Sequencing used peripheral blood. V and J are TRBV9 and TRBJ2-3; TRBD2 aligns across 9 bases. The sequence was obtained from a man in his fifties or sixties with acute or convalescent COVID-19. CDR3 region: CASSATSGLGHTQYF. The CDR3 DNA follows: TGTGCCAGCAGCGCGACTAGCGGACTCGGGCATACGCAGTATTTT. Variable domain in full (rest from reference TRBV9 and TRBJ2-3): DSGVTQTPKHLITATGQRVTLRCSPRSGDLSVYWYQQSLDQGLQFLIQYYNGEERAKGNILERFSAQQFPDLHSELNLSSLELGDSALYFCASSATSGLGHTQYFGPGTRLTVL.